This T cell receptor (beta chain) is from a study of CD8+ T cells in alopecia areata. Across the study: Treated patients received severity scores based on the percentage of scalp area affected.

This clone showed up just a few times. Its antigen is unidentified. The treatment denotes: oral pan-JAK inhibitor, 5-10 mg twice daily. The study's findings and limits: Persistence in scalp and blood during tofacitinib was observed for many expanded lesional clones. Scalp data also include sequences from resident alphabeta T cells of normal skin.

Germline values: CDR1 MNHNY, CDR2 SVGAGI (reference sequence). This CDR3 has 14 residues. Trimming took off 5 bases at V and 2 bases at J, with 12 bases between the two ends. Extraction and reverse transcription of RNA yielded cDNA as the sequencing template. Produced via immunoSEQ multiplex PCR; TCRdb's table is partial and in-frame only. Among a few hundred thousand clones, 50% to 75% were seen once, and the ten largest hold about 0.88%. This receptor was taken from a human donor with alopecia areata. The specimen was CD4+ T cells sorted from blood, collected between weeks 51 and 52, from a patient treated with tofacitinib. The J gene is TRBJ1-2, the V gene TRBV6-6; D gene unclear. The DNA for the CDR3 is TGTGCCAGCAGTGAGGGCATACCGAACTATGGCTACACCTTC. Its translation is CASSEGIPNYGYTF.